These 31 T cell receptor beta chains originate from one sample sequenced in a study of graft-versus-host responses after intestinal transplantation. Profiled with immunoSEQ multiplex PCR; TCRdb holds only in-frame clones, not every one. The table lists roughly 12,000 clones, around 82% of them singletons. Specimen: PBMCs, collected 120 to 130 days after transplant. These receptors were taken from a human patient who received an intestinal transplant, so some T cells may come from the graft donor.

The V and J genes are TRBV7-3 and TRBJ2-1; 7 bases match TRBD2. Germline-derived CDR1 and CDR2 are SGHTA and FQGTGA. V shed 4 bases, J shed 9 bases, and the junction held 6 bases outside the gene matches. The CDR3 has 13 residues. CDR3 in amino acids: CASSSGLHSEQFF. Here the CDR3 DNA reads TGTGCCAGCAGCTCGGGACTACACAGTGAGCAGTTCTTC.

The V call is TRBV20-1, the J call TRBJ1-1; D not certain. This CDR3 region has 10 residues. The germline V and J ends were trimmed by 2 bases and 6 bases, with 4 bases remaining between them. Germline-derived CDR1 and CDR2 are DFQATT and SNEGSKA (reference sequence). The CDR3 sequence: CSARSAEAFF. CDR3 coding DNA: TGCAGTGCTAGATCGGCTGAAGCTTTCTTT.

The V and J genes are TRBV6-4 and TRBJ2-6; no clear D gene. Germline values: CDR1 MRHNA, CDR2 SNTAGT. The CDR3 runs to 15 residues. Trimming shortened V by 0 bases and J by 0 bases, and 3 bases separated the two germline ends. In nucleotides, the CDR3 is TGTGCCAGCAGTGACTCGCGCTCTGGGGCCAACGTCCTGACTTTC. This codes for CASSDSRSGANVLTF.

V gene TRBV6-5 combines with J gene TRBJ1-1; 8 bases map to TRBD1. The CDR3 runs 14 residues. Germline lookup yields CDR1 MNHEY and CDR2 SVGAGI. V lost 6 bases and J lost 1; bases outside the gene matches: 4. The CDR3 DNA reads TGTGCCAGCAGGCAGGGGGCTGGGAACACTGAAGCTTTCTTT. This encodes CASRQGAGNTEAFF.

This chain uses TRBV6-5 with TRBJ2-7; D is unresolved. The CDR3 has 10 residues. V was clipped by 11 bases and J by 2 bases, with 7 bases between them. CDR1 is MNHEY, CDR2 SVGAGI, per germline. The CDR3, as DNA: TGTGCCGTGGGGACCTACGAGCAGTACTTC. This codes for CAVGTYEQYF.

The CDR3 reads CASSTGLADNEQFF. The CDR3 nucleotides are TGTGCCAGCAGTACGGGACTAGCGGACAATGAGCAGTTCTTC. The gene calls are TRBV2 and TRBJ2-1, with TRBD2 matching over 11 bases. From germline, CDR1 is SNHLY and CDR2 FYNNEI. V lost 5 bases, J lost 5 bases, and 2 bases stayed unmatched. The CDR3 runs to 14 residues.

The chain employs TRBV2 and TRBJ2-7; no clear D gene. The ends were cut back, 10 bases at V and 3 bases at J, with 16 bases in the middle. Germline assignment: CDR1 SNHLY and CDR2 FYNNEI. This CDR3 has 13 residues. CDR3 protein: CANRQDSYYEQYF. The CDR3 coding sequence is TGTGCCAACAGACAAGACTCCTACTACGAGCAGTACTTC.

V and J are TRBV14 and TRBJ2-5; D uncertain. The CDR3 consists of 15 residues. Germline CDR1 and CDR2: SGHDN and FVKESK. Trimming removed 2 bases from V and 4 bases from J, with 14 bases in between. The CDR3 region is CASSQYRRLGETQYF. CDR3 bases: TGTGCCAGCAGCCAATATCGCCGGCTGGGAGAGACCCAGTACTTC.

The CDR3 protein is CASSPPGGGLTEAFF. For the CDR3, the DNA is TGTGCCAGCAGTCCGCCAGGGGGCGGTCTCACTGAAGCTTTCTTT. The rearrangement joins TRBV6-5 to TRBJ1-1; 8 bases line up with TRBD1. The germline CDR1 and CDR2 sequences are MNHEY and SVGAGI. V lost 5 bases and J lost 4; bases outside the gene matches: 9. The CDR3 covers 15 residues.

The chain uses TRBV29-1 and TRBJ2-2; 11 nucleotides align to TRBD2. From germline, CDR1 is SQVTM and CDR2 ANQGSEA. The CDR3 extends over 15 amino acids. With 3 bases clipped from V and 5 bases from J, the junction kept 5 bases outside the gene matches. CDR3 loop: CSVEGSSGRTGELFF. CDR3 nucleotides: TGCAGCGTTGAGGGTTCTAGCGGGAGGACCGGGGAGCTGTTTTTT.

Only one count was recorded for this clone. The CDR3 coding sequence is TGCAGCGCGGGCACAGGTGCCCTTGGAGACTACACCTTC. It is translated as CSAGTGALGDYTF. The chain employs TRBV29-1 and TRBJ1-2; maybe TRBD1 (5 bases). The CDR3 has 13 residues. Deletions cut 7 bases from V and 10 bases from J, with 22 bases between. Germline V gives CDR1 SQVTM, CDR2 ANQGSEA.

V gene TRBV7-9 combines with J gene TRBJ2-2; a possible D gene is TRBD2 (6 bases). Germline V gives CDR1 SEHNR, CDR2 FQNEAQ (reference sequence). This CDR3 contains 17 residues. The V gene lost 1 base and the J gene lost 4 bases, with 16 bases spanning the gap. The CDR3 sequence is CASSLEVGGFGTGELFF. The CDR3 DNA sequence: TGTGCCAGCAGCTTAGAGGTCGGAGGGTTCGGCACCGGGGAGCTGTTTTTT.

V and J are TRBV5-1 and TRBJ2-5, with 7 bases aligning to TRBD2. Matching the DNA end better, TRBJ2-7 makes the J call doubtful. Germline V gene lookup returns CDR1 SGHRS and CDR2 YFSETQ. The CDR3 has 13 residues. The CDR3 region has the DNA TGCGCCAGCAGCTTGGGGGAGGGCTACGAGCAGTACTTC. Its protein product is CASSLGEGYEQYF.

A note on this clone: Germline and junction disagree at one end, which may indicate a read error. The rearrangement joins TRBV7-2 to TRBJ2-1, with 12 bases that match TRBD2. CDR1 is SGHTA and CDR2 is FQGNSA in the germline V gene. The CDR3 runs 16 residues. The DNA of the CDR3 is TGTGCCAGCAGCCTAGCGGGAGGGACCTCCTACAATGAGCAGTTCTTC. As protein: CASSLAGGTSYNEQFF.

Worth noting for this clone: The same CDR3 arises from other DNA sequences in this sample as well. The chain combines TRBV25-1 with TRBJ1-1; D is perhaps TRBD1 (5 bases). The CDR3 is 12 residues long. Germline V gene data show CDR1 as MGHDK and CDR2 as SYGVNS. V shed 7 bases and J shed 1 base, with 7 bases lying between them. The CDR3 sequence is CASITGNTEAFF. The CDR3 nucleotides read TGTGCCAGCATCACAGGGAACACTGAAGCTTTCTTT.

The genes are TRBV6-4 and TRBJ2-1; 12 bases agree with TRBD1. Germline V gives CDR1 MRHNA, CDR2 SNTAGT. This CDR3 is 15 amino acids long. Unmatched junction bases numbered 5, after V lost 5 bases and J lost 6 bases. Here the CDR3 DNA reads TGTGCCAGCAGTACCGGGACAGGGGGCCCCAATGAGCAGTTCTTC. The encoded protein is CASSTGTGGPNEQFF.

This clone was detected only a few times. The V and J genes are TRBV18 and TRBJ1-5; D remains ambiguous. The CDR3 is 14 amino acids. Germline V gives CDR1 KGHSH, CDR2 LQKENI. V shed 2 bases and J shed 0 bases, with 5 bases lying between them. The CDR3 protein is CASSPGDSNQPQHF. CDR3 nucleotides: TGTGCCAGCTCACCAGGGGATAGCAATCAGCCCCAGCATTTT.

The chain recombines TRBV6-4 with TRBJ2-3; TRBD2 might be the D (7 bases). Deletions cut 2 bases from V and 0 bases from J, with 9 bases between. This CDR3 region has 15 residues. The germline CDR1 and CDR2 sequences are MRHNA and SNTAGT. The CDR3 here is CASSDAGASTDTQYF. The CDR3 DNA follows: TGTGCCAGCAGTGACGCGGGGGCTAGCACAGATACGCAGTATTTT.

This chain joins TRBV14 and TRBJ2-7; 10 nucleotides align to TRBD2. The CDR3 runs to 15 residues. The J segment lost 1 base and the V segment lost 3 bases, leaving 3 bases of the junction unmatched. Germline CDR1 SGHDN, CDR2 FVKESK. In DNA, the CDR3 is TGTGCCAGCAGCCAGCTAGCGGGAGTGTCCTACGAGCAGTACTTC. As protein: CASSQLAGVSYEQYF.

This chain connects TRBV9 to TRBJ2-4; 10 bases fit TRBD1. V lost 3 bases to trimming and J lost 2 bases; unmatched junction nucleotides: 5. The CDR3 is made up of 16 amino acids. The germline V gene encodes CDR1 SGDLS and CDR2 YYNGEE. The DNA for the CDR3 is TGTGCCAGCAGCGCCGGGACAGGGGTACCCAAAAACATTCAGTACTTC. Translation gives CASSAGTGVPKNIQYF.

This clone has just a few counts. The rearrangement joins TRBV5-1 to TRBJ2-2, with D possibly matching TRBD2 (6 bases). Germline CDR1 SGHRS, CDR2 YFSETQ. This CDR3 comprises 16 residues. V lost 0 bases to trimming and J lost 0 bases, with 9 bases between them. The CDR3 protein is CASSLAQRANTGELFF. The CDR3 DNA reads as TGCGCCAGCAGCTTGGCCCAGCGGGCGAACACCGGGGAGCTGTTTTTT.

V is TRBV5-1 and J is TRBJ2-7; D not certain. V dropped 5 bases and J dropped 3 bases, with 9 bases sitting between them. Germline CDR1 is SGHRS and CDR2 is YFSETQ. The CDR3 runs 12 residues. The CDR3 region has the DNA TGCGCCAGCAGGGGCCGGTTCTACGAGCAGTACTTC. Protein sequence: CASRGRFYEQYF. Filled out from reference TRBV5-1 and TRBJ2-7, the complete variable domain reads KAGVTQTPRYLIKTRGQQVTLSCSPISGHRSVSWYQQTPGQGLQFLFEYFSETQRNKGNFPGRFSGRQFSNSRSEMNVSTLELGDSALYLCASRGRFYEQYFGPGTRLTVT.

This clone showed up just once. The chain has TRBV28 and TRBJ2-3; the D gene is possibly TRBD2 (6 bases). There are 14 residues in the CDR3. The V gene's germline CDR1 is MDHEN and CDR2 SYDVKM. V was trimmed by 4 bases and J by 4 bases, leaving 12 bases between them. CDR3 nucleotide sequence: TGTGCCAGCAGTTCATACCGGAGGGCAGATACGCAGTATTTT. Residues: CASSSYRRADTQYF. The variable domain in full, completed from reference TRBV28 and TRBJ2-3, reads DVKVTQSSRYLVKRTGEKVFLECVQDMDHENMFWYRQDPGLGLRLIYFSYDVKMKEKGDIPEGYSVSREKKERFSLILESASTNQTSMYLCASSSYRRADTQYFGPGTRLTVL.

About this clone itself: Relative to the germline gene, one junction end is altered; a read error may explain this. This same CDR3 is encoded by further DNA sequences in the sample. This sequence joins TRBV6-5 and TRBJ2-7; TRBD1 is a possible D gene (6 bases). The V gene's germline CDR1 is MNHEY and CDR2 SVGAGI. The CDR3 is made up of 15 amino acids. The CDR3 region is CASSRDDRTLGEQYF. The CDR3 coding sequence is TGTGCTAGCAGCAGAGACGACAGGACTTTGGGGGAGCAGTACTTC.

The chain employs TRBV30 and TRBJ2-5; 7 bases map to TRBD1. J lost 2 bases, V lost 2 bases, and 5 bases had no gene match. The CDR3 runs 14 residues. CDR1 is GTSNPN, CDR2 SVGIG, per germline (reference sequence). The CDR3 loop is CAWSPGDRQETQYF. The CDR3 region has the DNA TGTGCCTGGAGTCCCGGGGACAGACAAGAGACCCAGTACTTC. Drawing the rest from reference TRBV30 and TRBJ2-5, the complete variable domain is SQTIHQWPATLVQPVGSPLSLECTVEGTSNPNLYWYRQAAGRGLQLLFYSVGIGQISSEVPQNLSASRPQDRQFILSSKKLLLSDSGFYLCAWSPGDRQETQYFGPGTRLLVL.

The gene calls are TRBV10-1 and TRBJ2-1, with 8 bases fitting TRBD2. V lost 3 bases, J lost 6 bases, and 7 bases stayed unmatched. This CDR3 has 15 amino acids. Germline V lookup: CDR1 WNHNN, CDR2 SYGVQD (reference sequence). The DNA of the CDR3 is TGCGCCAGCAGTGATACAGCGGGAGTTTCCAATGAGCAGTTCTTC. Protein sequence: CASSDTAGVSNEQFF.

This clone occurred once. The chain uses TRBV28 and TRBJ2-5; D is perhaps TRBD1 (6 bases). CDR1 and CDR2 from the germline V gene are MDHEN and SYDVKM. CDR3 size: 13 residues. Deletions cut 6 bases from V and 2 bases from J, with 10 bases between. CDR3 nucleotide sequence: TGTGCCAGCAGCTCAGGGGATCAAGAGACCCAGTACTTC. Encoded protein: CASSSGDQETQYF.

The chain joins TRBV18 to TRBJ1-1; D gene unclear. V dropped 2 bases and J dropped 4 bases, with 17 bases sitting between them. The CDR3 spans 16 residues. The germline gives CDR1 KGHSH, CDR2 LQKENI. CDR3 protein: CASSPNPFGEGTEAFF. As DNA, the CDR3 is TGTGCCAGCTCACCAAATCCCTTTGGGGAGGGCACTGAAGCTTTCTTT.

The J gene is TRBJ2-7, the V gene TRBV20-1; D uncertain. CDR3 length: 11 residues. V was cut by 7 bases and J by 3 bases, with 10 bases left in between. Germline CDR1 and CDR2: DFQATT and SNEGSKA (reference sequence). The CDR3 is CSVGLDYEQYF. CDR3 in DNA: TGCAGTGTCGGCTTGGACTACGAGCAGTACTTC.

The V call is TRBV11-3, the J call TRBJ2-4; 7 nucleotides align to TRBD1. Unmatched junction bases numbered 4, after V lost 2 bases and J lost 6 bases. The CDR3 is 14 residues long. Germline CDR1 and CDR2: SGHNT and YENEEA. The CDR3: CASSLRQGRNIQYF. CDR3 DNA: TGTGCCAGCAGCTTAAGACAGGGTCGAAACATTCAGTACTTC.

V gene TRBV18 combines with J gene TRBJ1-3; D perhaps matches TRBD1 (6 bases). The CDR3 has 13 amino acids. In germline, CDR1 is KGHSH, CDR2 LQKENI. Trimming removed 5 bases from V and 8 bases from J, with 13 bases in between. CDR3 protein: CASSSTGWDTIYF. The CDR3 DNA sequence: TGTGCCAGCTCATCGACAGGATGGGACACCATATATTTT.